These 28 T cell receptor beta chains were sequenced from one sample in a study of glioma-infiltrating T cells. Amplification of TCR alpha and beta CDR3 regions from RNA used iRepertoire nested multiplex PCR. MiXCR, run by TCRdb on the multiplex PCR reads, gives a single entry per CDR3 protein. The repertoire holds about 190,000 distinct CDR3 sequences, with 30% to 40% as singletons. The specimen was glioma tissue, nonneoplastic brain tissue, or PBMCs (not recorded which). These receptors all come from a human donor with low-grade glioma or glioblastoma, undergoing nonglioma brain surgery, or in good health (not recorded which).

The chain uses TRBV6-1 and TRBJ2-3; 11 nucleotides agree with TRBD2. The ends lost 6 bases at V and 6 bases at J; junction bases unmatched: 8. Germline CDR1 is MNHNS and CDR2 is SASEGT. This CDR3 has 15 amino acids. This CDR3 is CASSTTSGSPDTQYF. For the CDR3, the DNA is TGTGCCAGCAGCACTACTAGCGGGAGCCCCGATACGCAGTATTTT.

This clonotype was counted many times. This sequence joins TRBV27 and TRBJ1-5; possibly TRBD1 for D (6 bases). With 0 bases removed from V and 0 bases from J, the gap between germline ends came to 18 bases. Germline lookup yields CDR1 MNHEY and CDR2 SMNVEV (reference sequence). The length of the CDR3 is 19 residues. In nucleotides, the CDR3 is TGTGCCAGCAGTTTATCCCCGACAGGTCCGATACCTAGCAATCAGCCCCAGCATTTT. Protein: CASSLSPTGPIPSNQPQHF.

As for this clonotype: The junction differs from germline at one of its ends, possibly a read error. The CDR3 region is CASSLEAASASYEQSF. CDR3 sequence (DNA): TGCGCCAGCAGCTTGGAAGCGGCTAGCGCCTCCTACGAGCAGTCCTTC. The chain combines TRBV5-1 with TRBJ2-7; a weak D match, TRBD2 (6 bases). The CDR3 consists of 16 residues. Germline CDR1 reads SGHRS; CDR2 reads YFSETQ.

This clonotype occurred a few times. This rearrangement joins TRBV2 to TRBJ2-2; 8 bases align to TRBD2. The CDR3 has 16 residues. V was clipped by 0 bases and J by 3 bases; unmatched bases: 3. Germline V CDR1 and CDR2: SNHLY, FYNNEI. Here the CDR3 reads CASSEARGLDTGELFF. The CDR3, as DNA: TGTGCCAGCAGTGAAGCGAGGGGACTAGACACCGGGGAGCTGTTTTTT.

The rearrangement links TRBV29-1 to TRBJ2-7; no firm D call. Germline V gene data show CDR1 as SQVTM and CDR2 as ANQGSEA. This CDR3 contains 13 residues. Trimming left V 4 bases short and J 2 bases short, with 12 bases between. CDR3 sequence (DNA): TGCAGCGTTGGAGCTCCTGGGGCCTACGAGCAGTACTTC. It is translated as CSVGAPGAYEQYF.

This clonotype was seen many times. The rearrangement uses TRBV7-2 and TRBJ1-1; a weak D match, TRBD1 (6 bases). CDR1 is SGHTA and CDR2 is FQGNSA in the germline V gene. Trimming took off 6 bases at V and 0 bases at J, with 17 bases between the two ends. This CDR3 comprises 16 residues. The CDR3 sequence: CASRRSTGTMNTEAFF. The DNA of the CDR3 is TGTGCCAGCAGACGATCGACAGGAACAATGAACACTGAAGCTTTCTTT.

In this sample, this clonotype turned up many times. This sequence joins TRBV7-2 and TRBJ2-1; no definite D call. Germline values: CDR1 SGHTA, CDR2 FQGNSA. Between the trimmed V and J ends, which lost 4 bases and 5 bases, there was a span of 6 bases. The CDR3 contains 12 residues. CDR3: CASSSVNNEQFF. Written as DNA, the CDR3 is TGTGCCAGCAGCTCAGTTAACAATGAGCAGTTCTTC. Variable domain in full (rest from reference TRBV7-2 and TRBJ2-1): GAGVSQSPSNKVTEKGKDVELRCDPISGHTALYWYRQSLGQGLEFLIYFQGNSAPDKSGLPSDRFSAERTGGSVSTLTIQRTQQEDSAVYLCASSSVNNEQFFGPGTRLTVL.

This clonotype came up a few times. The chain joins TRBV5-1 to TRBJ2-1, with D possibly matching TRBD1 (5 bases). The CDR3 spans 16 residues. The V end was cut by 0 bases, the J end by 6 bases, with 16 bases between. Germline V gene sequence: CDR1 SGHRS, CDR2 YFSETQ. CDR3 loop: CASSLAPGFSFNEQFF. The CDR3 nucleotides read TGCGCCAGCAGCTTGGCCCCAGGGTTTAGTTTCAATGAGCAGTTCTTC.

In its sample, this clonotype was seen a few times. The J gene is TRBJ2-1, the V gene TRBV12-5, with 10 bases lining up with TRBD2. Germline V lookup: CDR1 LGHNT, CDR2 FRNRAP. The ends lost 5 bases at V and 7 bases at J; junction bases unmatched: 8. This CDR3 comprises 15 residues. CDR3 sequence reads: CASGPIAGGLNEQFF. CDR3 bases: TGTGCTAGTGGTCCGATAGCGGGAGGCCTAAATGAGCAGTTCTTC. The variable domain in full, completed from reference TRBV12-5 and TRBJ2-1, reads DARVTQTPRHKVTEMGQEVTMRCQPILGHNTVFWYRQTMMQGLELLAYFRNRAPLDDSGMPKDRFSAEMPDATLATLKIQPSEPRDSAVYFCASGPIAGGLNEQFFGPGTRLTVL.

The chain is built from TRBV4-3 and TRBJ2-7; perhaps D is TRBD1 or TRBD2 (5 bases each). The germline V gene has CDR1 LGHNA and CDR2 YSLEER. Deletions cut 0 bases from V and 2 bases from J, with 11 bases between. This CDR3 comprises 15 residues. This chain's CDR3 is CASSQDLGTTYEQYF. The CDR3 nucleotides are TGCGCCAGCAGCCAAGATTTAGGGACGACCTACGAGCAGTACTTC.

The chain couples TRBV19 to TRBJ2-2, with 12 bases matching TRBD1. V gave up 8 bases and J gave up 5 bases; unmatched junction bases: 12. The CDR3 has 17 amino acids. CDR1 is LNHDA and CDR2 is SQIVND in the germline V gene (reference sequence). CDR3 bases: TGTGCCAGTCGGGACAGGGGGCTGGCTAGCGGAACCGGGGAGCTGTTTTTT. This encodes CASRDRGLASGTGELFF.

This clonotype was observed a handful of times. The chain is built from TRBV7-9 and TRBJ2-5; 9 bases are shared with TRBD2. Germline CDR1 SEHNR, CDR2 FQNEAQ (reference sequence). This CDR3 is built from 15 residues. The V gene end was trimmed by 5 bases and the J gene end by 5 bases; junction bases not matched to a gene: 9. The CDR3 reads CASSPVSGSTETQYF. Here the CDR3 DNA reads TGTGCCAGCAGCCCTGTTAGCGGGAGTACGGAGACCCAGTACTTC.

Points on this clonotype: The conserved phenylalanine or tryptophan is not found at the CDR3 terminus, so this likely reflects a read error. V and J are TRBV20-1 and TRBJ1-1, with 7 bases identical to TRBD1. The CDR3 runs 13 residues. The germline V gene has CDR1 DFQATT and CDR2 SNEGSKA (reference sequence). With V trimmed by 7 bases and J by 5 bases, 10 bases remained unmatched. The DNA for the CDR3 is TGCAGTGATAGGGGGCCTATAGGGACTGAAGCTTTCCTT. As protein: CSDRGPIGTEAFL.

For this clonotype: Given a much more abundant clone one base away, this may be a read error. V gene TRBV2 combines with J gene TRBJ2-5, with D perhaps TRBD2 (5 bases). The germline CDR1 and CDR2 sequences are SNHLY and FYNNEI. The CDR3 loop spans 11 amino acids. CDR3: CSSSEDGAQYF. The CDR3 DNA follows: TGTTCCAGCAGTGAGGACGGGGCCCAGTACTTC.

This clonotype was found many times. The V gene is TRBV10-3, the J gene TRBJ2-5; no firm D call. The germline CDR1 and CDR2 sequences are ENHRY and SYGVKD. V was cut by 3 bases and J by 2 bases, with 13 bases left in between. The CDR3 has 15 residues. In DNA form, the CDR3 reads TGTGCCATCAGTGACGTGGGTAGGAAGCAAGAGACCCAGTACTTC. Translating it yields CAISDVGRKQETQYF.

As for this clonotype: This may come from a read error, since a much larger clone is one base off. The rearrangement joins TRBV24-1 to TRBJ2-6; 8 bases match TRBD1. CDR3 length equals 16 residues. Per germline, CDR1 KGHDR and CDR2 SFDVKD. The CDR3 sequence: CATSDQGARGANVMTF. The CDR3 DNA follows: TGTGCCACCAGTGATCAGGGGGCGCGAGGGGCCAACGTCATGACTTTC.

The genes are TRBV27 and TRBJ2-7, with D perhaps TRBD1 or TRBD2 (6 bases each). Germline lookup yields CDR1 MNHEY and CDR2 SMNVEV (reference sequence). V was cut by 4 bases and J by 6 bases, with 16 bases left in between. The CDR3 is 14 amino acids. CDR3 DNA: TGTGCCAGCAGTTGGACAGCGGGTCGAGGCGAGCAGTACTTC. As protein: CASSWTAGRGEQYF.

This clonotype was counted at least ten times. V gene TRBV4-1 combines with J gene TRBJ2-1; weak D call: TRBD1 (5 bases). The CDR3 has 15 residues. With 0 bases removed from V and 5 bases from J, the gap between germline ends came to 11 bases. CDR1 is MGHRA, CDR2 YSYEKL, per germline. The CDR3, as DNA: TGCGCCAGCAGCCAAGAGCGACAGTTCAACAATGAGCAGTTCTTC. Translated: CASSQERQFNNEQFF.

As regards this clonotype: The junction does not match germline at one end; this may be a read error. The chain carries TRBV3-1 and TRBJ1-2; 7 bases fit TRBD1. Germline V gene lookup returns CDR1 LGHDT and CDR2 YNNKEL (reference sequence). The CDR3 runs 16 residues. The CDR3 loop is CASSPPGQWSSYGYTF. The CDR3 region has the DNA TGTGCCAGCAGCCCACCGGGACAGTGGAGTTCCTATGGCTACACCTTT.

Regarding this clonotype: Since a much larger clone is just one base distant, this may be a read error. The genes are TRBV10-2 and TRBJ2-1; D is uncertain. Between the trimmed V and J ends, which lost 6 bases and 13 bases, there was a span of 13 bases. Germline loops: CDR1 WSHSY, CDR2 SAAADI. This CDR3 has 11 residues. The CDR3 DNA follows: TGCGCCAGCAGGTATGAGGAGACCCAGTTCTTC. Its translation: CASRYEETQFF.

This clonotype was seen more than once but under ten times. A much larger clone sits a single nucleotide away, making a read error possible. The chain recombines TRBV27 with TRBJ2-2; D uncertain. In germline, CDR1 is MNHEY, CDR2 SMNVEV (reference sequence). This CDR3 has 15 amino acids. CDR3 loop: CAGSFYPSRTGELFF. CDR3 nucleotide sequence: TGTGCCGGCAGTTTCTACCCCTCTCGCACCGGGGAGCTGTTTTTT.

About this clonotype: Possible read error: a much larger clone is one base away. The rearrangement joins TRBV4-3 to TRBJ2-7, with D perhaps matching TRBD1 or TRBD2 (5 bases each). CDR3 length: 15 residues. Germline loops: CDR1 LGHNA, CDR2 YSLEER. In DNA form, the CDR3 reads TGCGCCAGCATCCAAGGGGTAGGACTCGGATACGAGCAGTACTTC. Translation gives CASIQGVGLGYEQYF.

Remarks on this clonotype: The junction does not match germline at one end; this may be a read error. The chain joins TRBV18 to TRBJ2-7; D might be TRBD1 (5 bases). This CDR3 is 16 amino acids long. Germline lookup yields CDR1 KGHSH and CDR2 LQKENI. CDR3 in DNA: TGTGCCAGCTCAACACCATTGGGGCAGGGCGAATACGAGAAGTACTTC. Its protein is CASSTPLGQGEYEKYF. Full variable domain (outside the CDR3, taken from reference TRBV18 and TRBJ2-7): NAGVMQNPRHLVRRRGQEARLRCSPMKGHSHVYWYRQLPEEGLKFMVYLQKENIIDESGMPKERFSAEFPKEGPSILRIQQVVRGDSAAYFCASSTPLGQGEYEKYFGPGTRLTVT.

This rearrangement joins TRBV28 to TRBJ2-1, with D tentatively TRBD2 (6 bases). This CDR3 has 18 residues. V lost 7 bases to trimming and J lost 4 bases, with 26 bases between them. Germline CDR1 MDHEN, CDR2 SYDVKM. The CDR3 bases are TGTGCCAGCAATTCCCTCATCCGGAGGATAGCGGAGTACAATGAGCAGTTCTTC. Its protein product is CASNSLIRRIAEYNEQFF.

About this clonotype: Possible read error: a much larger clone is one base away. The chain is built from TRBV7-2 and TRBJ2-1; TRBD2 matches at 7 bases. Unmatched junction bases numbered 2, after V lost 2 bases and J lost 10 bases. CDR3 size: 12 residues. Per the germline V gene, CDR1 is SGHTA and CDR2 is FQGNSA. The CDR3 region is CASSLWREEQFF. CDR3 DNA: TGTGCCAGCAGCTTATGGCGGGAGGAGCAGTTCTTC.

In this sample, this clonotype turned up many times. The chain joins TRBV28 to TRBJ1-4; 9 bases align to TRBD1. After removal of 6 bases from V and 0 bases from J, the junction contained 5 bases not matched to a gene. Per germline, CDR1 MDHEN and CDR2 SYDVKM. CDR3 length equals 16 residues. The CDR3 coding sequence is TGTGCCAGCAGGGGGACAGGGACCGCAACTAATGAAAAACTGTTTTTT. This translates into CASRGTGTATNEKLFF.

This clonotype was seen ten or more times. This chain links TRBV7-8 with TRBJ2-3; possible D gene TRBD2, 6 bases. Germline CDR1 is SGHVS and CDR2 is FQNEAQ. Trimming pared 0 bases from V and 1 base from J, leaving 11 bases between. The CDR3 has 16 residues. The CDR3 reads CASSLAITGGTDTQYF. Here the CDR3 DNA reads TGTGCCAGCAGCTTAGCGATCACGGGGGGCACAGATACGCAGTATTTT. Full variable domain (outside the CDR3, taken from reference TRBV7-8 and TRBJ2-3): GAGVSQSPRYKVAKRGQDVALRCDPISGHVSLFWYQQALGQGPEFLTYFQNEAQLDKSGLPSDRFFAERPEGSVSTLKIQRTQQEDSAVYLCASSLAITGGTDTQYFGPGTRLTVL.

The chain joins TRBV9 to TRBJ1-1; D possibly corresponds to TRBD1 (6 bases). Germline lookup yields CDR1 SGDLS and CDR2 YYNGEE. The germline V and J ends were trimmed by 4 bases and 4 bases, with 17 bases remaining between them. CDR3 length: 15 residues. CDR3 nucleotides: TGTGCCAGCAGCATCCGACAGGACGGGGGCACTGAAGCTTTCTTT. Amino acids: CASSIRQDGGTEAFF.